What follows are 5 T cell receptor gamma chains derived from one specimen sequenced in a study of Vδ1+ human thymocytes. Study-level points and caveats: Thymic TRG and TRD repertoires appeared highly polyclonal, with Gaussian CDR3 length distributions.

RNA was extracted from the cells and then reverse transcribed. Pooled V-gene forward primers with one constant-region reverse primer generated the CDR3 amplicons by multiplex PCR. TCRdb fed the multiplex PCR reads into CATT to redo clone calling. The repertoire includes tens of thousands of gamma-chain clones, around 20% of them detected once, and roughly 2% sits in the top ten. Their antigens are not known. Sequencing used Vdelta1+ gamma-delta thymocytes from the thymus. The subset here: FACS-sorted CD3+ TCRalphabeta- TCRVdelta1+ TCRVdelta2- thymocytes. These receptors came from a boy under two years old who had congenital heart surgery.

The rearrangement uses TRGV4 and TRGJ1 or TRGJ2. Per germline, CDR1 EGSTGY and CDR2 YDSYTSSV. J lost 11 bases, V lost 6 bases, and 7 bases had no gene match. This CDR3 region has 10 residues. The CDR3 region is CATWTGEKLF. Here the CDR3 DNA reads TGTGCCACCTGGACAGGGGAGAAACTCTTT.

This rearrangement joins TRGV9 to TRGJ1 or TRGJ2. From germline, CDR1 is GITISATS and CDR2 ISYDGTV (reference sequence). Trimming at V came to 1 base and at J to 5 bases, leaving 5 bases not matched to a gene. The CDR3 spans 13 residues. CDR3 in amino acids: CALWEVYDYKKLF. The CDR3, as DNA: TGTGCCTTGTGGGAGGTCTATGATTATAAGAAACTCTTT.

This clone has a handful of counts. This chain connects TRGV8 to TRGJ1 or TRGJ2. Germline V gene lookup returns CDR1 VENAVY and CDR2 YDSYNSRV. Trimming removed 4 bases from V and 0 bases from J; junction bases left unmatched: 6. The CDR3 is made up of 14 amino acids. The CDR3 DNA is TGTGCCACCTGGGAACCCCCGAATTATTATAAGAAACTCTTT. This gives the protein CATWEPPNYYKKLF.

The chain has TRGV5 and TRGJ1 or TRGJ2. The CDR3 contains 11 residues. CDR1 and CDR2 from the germline V gene are VINAFY and YDVSNSKD. V shed 0 bases and J 13 bases; nucleotides not matched to a gene: 6. CDR3 in amino acids: CATWDRPIKLF. DNA for the CDR3: TGTGCCACCTGGGACAGGCCTATCAAACTCTTT.

The V gene is TRGV9, the J gene TRGJ1 or TRGJ2. J gave up 5 bases and V 0 bases, and 10 bases lay outside the gene matches. This CDR3 is 15 amino acids long. Germline V gives CDR1 GITISATS, CDR2 ISYDGTV (reference sequence). The CDR3 DNA is TGTGCCTTGTGGGAGGTGCACCTTTGTGATTATAAGAAACTCTTT. Its translation is CALWEVHLCDYKKLF.